Below, one TCR beta chain is given with its context. Its antigen is not known. The PCR had 60 Vbeta and 13 Jbeta primers. Assay: immunoSEQ multiplex PCR; the TCRdb copy retains only in-frame clones and omits some. The data contain about 180,000 clones, more than 65% of them singletons. The data derive from a study of cytomegalovirus exposure and HLA in healthy donors. Turning to the study itself: For the roughly 400 genotyped donors, over 80% fell within the Caucasian-associated ancestry cluster.

Overall study results and limits: Most likely, a cluster of highly shared sequence variants arose as a sequencing artifact. A previous analysis found most TCR beta V segments productive roughly 87% or roughly 30% of the time. The authors enumerated roughly 160 TCR beta chains as linked to cytomegalovirus.

The CDR3 runs to 15 residues. V lost 4 bases to trimming and J lost 8 bases, with 15 bases between them. Germline CDR1 is MDHEN and CDR2 is SYDVKM. This clonotype was sampled from a woman between 50 and 59 years old in good health and CMV-seronegative. The material sequenced was PBMCs. The rearrangement uses TRBV28 and TRBJ1-6; perhaps TRBD1 as D (6 bases). CDR3 in DNA: TGTGCCAGCAGTTCAAACGGGGGGCGTGATTCACCCCTCCACTTT. Its protein is CASSSNGGRDSPLHF.